This T cell receptor beta chain was captured by sequencing in a study of T cell responses to AZD1222 COVID-19 vaccine. Findings and caveats of the study: A rise in Spike-specific TCR breadth and depth followed two AZD1222 doses. The sample set comprised mostly white British donors with more females, and clonal diversity was possibly underestimated.

In the case of this clone: The antigen is undetermined.

Sequencing was performed with immunoSEQ multiplex PCR; in TCRdb, only in-frame clones are kept and a portion is missing. Among 150,000 to 200,000 clones listed, 85% to 95% were seen once. V was pared by 2 bases and J by 0 bases, with 5 bases between. The V gene's germline CDR1 is KGHSH and CDR2 LQKENI. This CDR3 is built from 14 residues. The clonotype originates from an adult who received the AZD1222 COVID-19 vaccine. The specimen comprised peripheral blood, sampled 28 days after the second AZD1222 dose. The chain employs TRBV18 and TRBJ1-5; D is uncertain. The CDR3 region is CASSPSASNQPQHF. Here the CDR3 DNA reads TGTGCCAGCTCACCAAGTGCTAGCAATCAGCCCCAGCATTTT.